Presented here are 9 T cell receptor beta chains from one specimen sequenced in a study of shared clonotypes between healthy human individuals. Clones were read by immunoSEQ multiplex PCR, and TCRdb kept only the in-frame ones, dropping some. The data show about 1.5 million clones, under 99% seen once. The sample taken for sequencing was naive CD4+ T cells sorted from blood. Subset reported: CD45RA+ positively selected. The receptors originated from a man aged 25 to 40 in good health.

The chain links TRBV5-4 to TRBJ2-1; 8 nucleotides agree with TRBD2. J was trimmed by 3 bases and V by 4 bases; bases with no gene match: 6. This CDR3 spans 15 amino acids. Germline V lookup: CDR1 SGHNT, CDR2 YYREEE (reference sequence). The CDR3 coding sequence is TGTGCCAGCAGCGGAAGCGGGAGCTTCTACAATGAGCAGTTCTTC. Translated, it gives CASSGSGSFYNEQFF.

The chain links TRBV7-3 to TRBJ2-3, with D perhaps TRBD1 or TRBD2 (5 bases each). The CDR3 contains 15 residues. Looked up from germline, CDR1 is SGHTA and CDR2 is FQGTGA. Trimming took 1 base from V and 1 from J, leaving 9 bases between them. DNA of the CDR3: TGTGCCAGCAGCTTAAGAGGGGCTGGCACAGATACGCAGTATTTT. Its protein product is CASSLRGAGTDTQYF.

This chain links TRBV10-3 with TRBJ1-3; D gene ambiguous. Between the trimmed V and J ends, which lost 3 bases and 4 bases, there was a span of 10 bases. The CDR3 has 14 amino acids. Per germline, CDR1 ENHRY and CDR2 SYGVKD. The CDR3 DNA sequence: TGTGCCATCAGTGAAAAACCAGGCGGAAACACCATATATTTT. Translated: CAISEKPGGNTIYF.

This clone was observed a single time. The CDR3 region is CASSSTGLETQYF. The CDR3 DNA reads as TGTGCCAGCAGCTCGACAGGGTTAGAGACCCAGTACTTC. The chain uses TRBV6-1 and TRBJ2-5; 7 bases line up with TRBD1. The V gene end was trimmed by 6 bases and the J gene end by 4 bases; junction bases not matched to a gene: 5. Germline V gives CDR1 MNHNS, CDR2 SASEGT. The CDR3 has 13 residues.

The J gene is TRBJ2-7, the V gene TRBV9; 8 nucleotides match TRBD1. The CDR3 is 16 amino acids. The V gene's germline CDR1 is SGDLS and CDR2 YYNGEE. V dropped 0 bases and J dropped 2; count of bases not matched to a gene: 7. The CDR3 DNA follows: TGTGCCAGCAGCGTAGGAGCAGGGGGCATCCCCTACGAGCAGTACTTC. Protein sequence: CASSVGAGGIPYEQYF.

The chain employs TRBV7-8 and TRBJ2-7; 7 nucleotides agree with TRBD2. V lost 1 base and J lost 3; bases outside the gene matches: 12. This CDR3 spans 17 amino acids. Germline CDR1 reads SGHVS; CDR2 reads FQNEAQ. The CDR3 region is CASSLVRGGSAIYEQYF. The CDR3 DNA follows: TGTGCCAGCAGCTTAGTACGCGGCGGGAGCGCGATCTACGAGCAGTACTTC.

The chain is built from TRBV2 and TRBJ2-7; the match to TRBD2 covers 7 bases. Per germline, CDR1 SNHLY and CDR2 FYNNEI. V lost 8 bases to trimming and J lost 6 bases; unmatched junction nucleotides: 16. CDR3 length: 15 residues. CDR3 loop: CASGEVGGLNFEQYF. CDR3 bases: TGTGCCAGCGGGGAGGTGGGAGGGCTGAACTTCGAGCAGTACTTC. Combining the CDR3 with reference TRBV2 and TRBJ2-7 gives the whole variable domain EPEVTQTPSHQVTQMGQEVILRCVPISNHLYFYWYRQILGQKVEFLVSFYNNEISEKSEIFDDQFSVERPDGSNFTLKIRSTKLEDSAMYFCASGEVGGLNFEQYFGPGTRLTVT.

J is TRBJ2-1 and V is TRBV2; possible D gene TRBD2, 5 bases. The germline V gene has CDR1 SNHLY and CDR2 FYNNEI. This CDR3 contains 14 residues. The V gene lost 0 bases and the J gene lost 9 bases, with 12 bases spanning the gap. Written as DNA, the CDR3 is TGTGCCAGCAGTGAAGCGCTTAGAGGGAGTGAGCAGTTCTTC. Encoded protein: CASSEALRGSEQFF.

CDR3 in amino acids: CASSGGGLQQYF. CDR3 bases: TGCGCCAGCAGTGGCGGGGGGCTGCAGCAGTACTTC. This chain joins TRBV10-1 and TRBJ2-7, with 8 bases identical to TRBD2. CDR1 is WNHNN, CDR2 SYGVQD, per germline (reference sequence). The junction had 4 bases not matched to a gene; V was cut back by 4 bases and J by 8 bases. This CDR3 has 12 amino acids.